This T cell receptor beta chain was obtained from a study of blood T cells in healthy people across ages (dated by TCRdb to the mid-2010s). With respect to the entire study: Template switching captured roughly one uniquely barcoded TCR beta cDNA molecule per two T cells in model experiments. To track age-related changes in TCR beta repertoire diversity, the study relied on deep sequencing normalized with unique cDNA molecular identifiers. The donors were divided into four age groups: young (average around 16 years), middle-aged (around 41), aged (under 70) and long-lived (approximately 74). To avoid experimental bias, donors of different ages were spread randomly across the sequencing lanes. The study analyzed two additional independent replicas of 1 million unique cDNA reads from the same blood draw for two donors, one aged 18 to 29 and one aged 80 or older.

In the germline V gene, CDR1 corresponds to SGHTA and CDR2 to FQGNSA. The CDR3 sequence holds 16 residues, the cysteine and phenylalanine included. Just the 48-base CDR3 DNA is kept, in frame starting at base 1. At the junction V is shortened by 1 base and J by 3 bases; bases outside the gene matches: 3. Libraries were built with 5' RACE. The sample was run on an Illumina HiSeq 2500. A second PCR of roughly 6 to 11 cycles was run with a J-beta primer mix and a sample-barcoded 5' primer. Each TCR beta cDNA molecule received a unique molecular identifier from a template-switch 5' adaptor carrying 12 random nucleotides. At least 3 million CDR3-containing paired-end reads were obtained from each sample. First-strand cDNA synthesis was performed from all RNA using the Mint cDNA synthesis kit, with priming by a TRBC-specific oligonucleotide. Following uracil-DNA glycosylase treatment, a first 18-cycle PCR with universal primers M1SS and BC2_uni_R was performed on all cDNA. The authors' pipeline ran thus. For normalization, 1 million high-quality reads, each with a distinct molecular identifier, were randomly selected from each sample. Instead of being binned into consensus sequences, reads that shared molecular identifiers were thrown out. MiTCR, set to a Q25 quality threshold and the strictest error-elimination algorithm, was used for CDR3 identification, clonotype clustering and error correction. A nonparametric unseen species model with Euler transformation was used to estimate a lower bound on total TCR beta diversity. TCRdb trimmed the raw reads at Q25, called clones with MiXCR and kept productive beta chains. Rows are unified per CDR3 protein, each entry keeping the most common DNA and genes. The V and J calls and clone size come from TCRdb's table, not from the authors' own analysis. This sample gives approximately 800,000 distinct CDR3 sequences in total; 35% to 60% of them show up just once. The ten largest account for 15% to 20% of the sample.

General study outcomes and caveats: Observed TCR beta diversity per million T cells fell roughly linearly with age, and a significant reduction was already apparent by age around 40. Donor CMV infection status was unknown, potentially confounding age-related changes in expanded clonotypes. The long-lived group showed more naive CD4+ T cells, fewer expanded clones and increased TCR diversity than the aged group, suggesting age selection. Conclusive comparison of naive and antigen-experienced compartments was prevented by the profiling of bulk unsorted PBMCs. Estimates of total diversity based on one million sequenced T cells were considered lower bounds and underestimates. The percentage of naive T cells measured by flow cytometry correlated strongly with observed TCR beta diversity.

This clonotype was picked up a small number of times. The antigen it recognizes is unknown. No base-level quality is on record; no much larger clone is a single base apart. The donors were 40 or so Caucasian individuals from Russia, aged roughly 6 to 100 years, who were systemically healthy. Each donor gave about 9.7 milliliters of peripheral blood, drawn into EDTA-treated Vacutainer tubes. Ficoll-Paque density-gradient centrifugation was used to isolate PBMCs, with at least 7 million per sample. Trizol reagent was used to extract total RNA from PBMCs, with at least 5 micrograms per sample. For every donor, an aliquot of PBMCs went through flow cytometry to measure the percentages of naive CD45RAhigh/CD27high T cells.

The V and J genes are TRBV7-2 and TRBJ2-5; 12 central bases correspond to TRBD2. The sequencing sample was made of blood. The receptor was isolated from a man older than 75 in good health. The DNA reads TGTGCCAGCAGCTTAGTGACTAGCGGGGGAGAAGAGACCCAGTACTTC. It translates as CASSLVTSGGEETQYF.